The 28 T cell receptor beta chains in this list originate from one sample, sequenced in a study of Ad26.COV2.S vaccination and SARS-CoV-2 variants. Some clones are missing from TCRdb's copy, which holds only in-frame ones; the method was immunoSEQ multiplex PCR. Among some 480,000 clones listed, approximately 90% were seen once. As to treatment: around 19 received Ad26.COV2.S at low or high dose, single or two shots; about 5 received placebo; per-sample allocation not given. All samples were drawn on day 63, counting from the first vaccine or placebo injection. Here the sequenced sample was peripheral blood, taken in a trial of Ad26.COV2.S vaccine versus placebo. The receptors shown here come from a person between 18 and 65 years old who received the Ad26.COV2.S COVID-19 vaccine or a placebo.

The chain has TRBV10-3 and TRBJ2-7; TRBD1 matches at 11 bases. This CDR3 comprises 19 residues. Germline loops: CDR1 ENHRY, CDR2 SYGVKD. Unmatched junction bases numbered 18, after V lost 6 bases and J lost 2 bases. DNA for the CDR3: TGTGCCATCAGAATTACCCATCCGGGACAGGGGGGCCCTACCTACGAGCAGTACTTC. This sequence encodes CAIRITHPGQGGPTYEQYF.

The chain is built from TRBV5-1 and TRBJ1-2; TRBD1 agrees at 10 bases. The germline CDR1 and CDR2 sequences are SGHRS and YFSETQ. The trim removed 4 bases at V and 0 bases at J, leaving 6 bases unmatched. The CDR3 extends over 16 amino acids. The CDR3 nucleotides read TGCGCCAGCAGCAAGGCGGGACAGGGGACTAACTATGGCTACACCTTC. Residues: CASSKAGQGTNYGYTF. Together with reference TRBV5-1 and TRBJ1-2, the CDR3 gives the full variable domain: KAGVTQTPRYLIKTRGQQVTLSCSPISGHRSVSWYQQTPGQGLQFLFEYFSETQRNKGNFPGRFSGRQFSNSRSEMNVSTLELGDSALYLCASSKAGQGTNYGYTFGSGTRLTVV.

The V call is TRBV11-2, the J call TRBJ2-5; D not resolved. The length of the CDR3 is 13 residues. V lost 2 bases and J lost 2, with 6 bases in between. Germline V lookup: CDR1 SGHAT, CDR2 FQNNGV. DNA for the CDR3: TGTGCCAGCAGCTTATGGTCTCAAGAGACCCAGTACTTC. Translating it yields CASSLWSQETQYF.

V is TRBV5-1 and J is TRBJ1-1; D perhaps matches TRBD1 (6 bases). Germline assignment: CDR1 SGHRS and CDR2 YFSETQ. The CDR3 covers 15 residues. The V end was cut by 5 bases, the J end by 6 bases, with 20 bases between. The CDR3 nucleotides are TGCGCCAGCAGTGTGGGGGGCGCGGGACGCCCTGAAGCTTTCTTT. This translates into CASSVGGAGRPEAFF.

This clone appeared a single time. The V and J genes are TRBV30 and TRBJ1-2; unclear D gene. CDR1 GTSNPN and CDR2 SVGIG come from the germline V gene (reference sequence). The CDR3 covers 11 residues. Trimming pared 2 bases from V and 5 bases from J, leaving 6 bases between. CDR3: CAWSLLYGYTF. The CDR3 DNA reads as TGTGCCTGGAGTCTCCTTTATGGCTACACCTTC.

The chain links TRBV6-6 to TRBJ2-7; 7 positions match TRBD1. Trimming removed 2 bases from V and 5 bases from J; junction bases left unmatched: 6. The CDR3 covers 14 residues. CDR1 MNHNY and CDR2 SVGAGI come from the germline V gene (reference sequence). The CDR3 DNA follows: TGTGCCAGCAGTTACAAAGGGGGCTACAACGAGCAGTACTTC. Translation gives CASSYKGGYNEQYF.

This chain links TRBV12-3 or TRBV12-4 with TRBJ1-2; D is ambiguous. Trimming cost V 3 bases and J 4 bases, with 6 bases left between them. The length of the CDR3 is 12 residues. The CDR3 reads CASSFTGYGYTF. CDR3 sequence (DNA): TGTGCCAGCAGTTTCACCGGCTATGGCTACACCTTC.

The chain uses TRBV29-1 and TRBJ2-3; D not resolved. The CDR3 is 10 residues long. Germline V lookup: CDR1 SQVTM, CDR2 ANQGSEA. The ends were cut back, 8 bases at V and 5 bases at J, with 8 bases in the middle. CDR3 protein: CSSMVDTQYF. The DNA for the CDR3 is TGCAGCAGCATGGTAGATACGCAGTATTTT.

The CDR3 loop reads CASSNRDRDMAGELFF. The CDR3 nucleotides are TGTGCCAGCAGCAACCGGGACAGGGATATGGCCGGGGAGCTGTTTTTT. The V and J genes are TRBV7-8 and TRBJ2-2; 9 bases align to TRBD1. CDR1 is SGHVS and CDR2 is FQNEAQ in the germline V gene. Trimming removed 5 bases from V and 6 bases from J; junction bases left unmatched: 10. The CDR3 is 16 amino acids. Complete variable domain (other parts from reference TRBV7-8 and TRBJ2-2): GAGVSQSPRYKVAKRGQDVALRCDPISGHVSLFWYQQALGQGPEFLTYFQNEAQLDKSGLPSDRFFAERPEGSVSTLKIQRTQQEDSAVYLCASSNRDRDMAGELFFGEGSRLTVL.

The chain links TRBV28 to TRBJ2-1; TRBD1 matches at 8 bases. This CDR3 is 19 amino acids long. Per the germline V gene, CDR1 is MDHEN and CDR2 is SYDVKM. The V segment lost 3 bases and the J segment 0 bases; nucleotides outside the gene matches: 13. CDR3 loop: CASSFEFGTGRDSYNEQFF. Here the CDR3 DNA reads TGTGCCAGCAGTTTCGAGTTCGGGACAGGAAGAGACTCCTACAATGAGCAGTTCTTC.

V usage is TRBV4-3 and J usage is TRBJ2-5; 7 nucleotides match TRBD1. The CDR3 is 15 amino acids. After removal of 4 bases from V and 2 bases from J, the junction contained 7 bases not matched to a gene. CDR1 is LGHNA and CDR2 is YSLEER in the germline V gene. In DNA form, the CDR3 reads TGCGCCAGCAGCCCGGGGACAGTGATTCAAGAGACCCAGTACTTC. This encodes CASSPGTVIQETQYF.

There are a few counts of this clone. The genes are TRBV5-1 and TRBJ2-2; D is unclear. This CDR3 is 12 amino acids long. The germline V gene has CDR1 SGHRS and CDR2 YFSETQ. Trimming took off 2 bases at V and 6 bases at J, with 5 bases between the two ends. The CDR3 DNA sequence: TGCGCCAGCAGCTTCTTCGCCGGGGAGCTGTTTTTT. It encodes CASSFFAGELFF.

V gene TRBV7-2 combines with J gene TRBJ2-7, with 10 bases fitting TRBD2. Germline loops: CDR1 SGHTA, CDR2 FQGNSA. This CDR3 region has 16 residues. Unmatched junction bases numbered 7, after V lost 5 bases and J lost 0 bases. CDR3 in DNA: TGTGCCAGCAGCCTAGAGGGGACTAGCGCCTCCTACGAGCAGTACTTC. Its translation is CASSLEGTSASYEQYF.

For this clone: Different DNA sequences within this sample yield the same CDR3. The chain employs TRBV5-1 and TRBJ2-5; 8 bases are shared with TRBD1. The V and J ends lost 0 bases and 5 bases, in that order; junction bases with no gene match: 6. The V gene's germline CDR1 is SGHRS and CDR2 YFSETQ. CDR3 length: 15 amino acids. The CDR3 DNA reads TGCGCCAGCAGCTTGGGGCAGGGGGCCTGGGAGACCCAGTACTTC. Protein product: CASSLGQGAWETQYF. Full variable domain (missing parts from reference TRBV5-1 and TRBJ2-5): KAGVTQTPRYLIKTRGQQVTLSCSPISGHRSVSWYQQTPGQGLQFLFEYFSETQRNKGNFPGRFSGRQFSNSRSEMNVSTLELGDSALYLCASSLGQGAWETQYFGPGTRLLVL.

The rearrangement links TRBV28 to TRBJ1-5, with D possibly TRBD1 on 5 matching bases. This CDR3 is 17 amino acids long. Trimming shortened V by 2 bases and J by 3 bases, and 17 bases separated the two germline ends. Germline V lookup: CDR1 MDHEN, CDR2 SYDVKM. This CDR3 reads CASSLGGGGASNQPQHF. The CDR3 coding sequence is TGTGCCAGCAGTTTAGGGGGGGGAGGAGCGTCCAATCAGCCCCAGCATTTT.

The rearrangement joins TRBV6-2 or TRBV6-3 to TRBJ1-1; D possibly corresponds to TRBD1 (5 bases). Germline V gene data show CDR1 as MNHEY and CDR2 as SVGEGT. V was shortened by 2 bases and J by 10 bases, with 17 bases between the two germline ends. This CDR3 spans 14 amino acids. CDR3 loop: CASSYARGGGAAFF. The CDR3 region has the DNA TGTGCCAGCAGTTACGCCCGCGGGGGAGGGGCAGCTTTCTTT.

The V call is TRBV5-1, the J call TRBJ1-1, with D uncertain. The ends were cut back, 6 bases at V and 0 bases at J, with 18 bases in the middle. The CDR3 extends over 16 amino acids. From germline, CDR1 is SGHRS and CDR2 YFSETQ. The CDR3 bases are TGCGCCAGCAAGGGTACGATAACCTCACTGAACACTGAAGCTTTCTTT. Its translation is CASKGTITSLNTEAFF.

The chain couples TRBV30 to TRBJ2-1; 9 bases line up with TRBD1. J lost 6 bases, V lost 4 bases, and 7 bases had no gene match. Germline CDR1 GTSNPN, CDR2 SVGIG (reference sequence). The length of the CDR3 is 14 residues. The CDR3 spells CAWIQRQGGNEQFF. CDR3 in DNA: TGTGCCTGGATTCAACGACAGGGGGGCAATGAGCAGTTCTTC. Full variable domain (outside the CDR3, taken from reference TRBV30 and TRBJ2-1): SQTIHQWPATLVQPVGSPLSLECTVEGTSNPNLYWYRQAAGRGLQLLFYSVGIGQISSEVPQNLSASRPQDRQFILSSKKLLLSDSGFYLCAWIQRQGGNEQFFGPGTRLTVL.

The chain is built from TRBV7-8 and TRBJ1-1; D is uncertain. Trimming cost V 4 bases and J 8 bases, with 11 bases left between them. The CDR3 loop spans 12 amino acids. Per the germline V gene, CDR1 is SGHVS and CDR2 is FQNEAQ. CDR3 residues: CASSSNRVEAFF. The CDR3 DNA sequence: TGTGCCAGCAGCTCGAACCGGGTCGAAGCTTTCTTT.

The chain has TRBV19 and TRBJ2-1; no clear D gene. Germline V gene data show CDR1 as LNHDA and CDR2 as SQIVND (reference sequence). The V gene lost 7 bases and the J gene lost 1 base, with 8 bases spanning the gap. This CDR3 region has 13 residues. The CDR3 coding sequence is TGTGCCAGTATGCAGGAATCCTACAATGAGCAGTTCTTC. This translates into CASMQESYNEQFF.

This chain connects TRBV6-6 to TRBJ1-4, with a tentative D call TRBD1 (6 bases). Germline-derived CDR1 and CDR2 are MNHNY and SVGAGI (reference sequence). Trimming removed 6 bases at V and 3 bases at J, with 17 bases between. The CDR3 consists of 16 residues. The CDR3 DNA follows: TGTGCCAGCAGACGGGACACATCGGCGGCTAATGAAAAACTGTTTTTT. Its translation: CASRRDTSAANEKLFF.

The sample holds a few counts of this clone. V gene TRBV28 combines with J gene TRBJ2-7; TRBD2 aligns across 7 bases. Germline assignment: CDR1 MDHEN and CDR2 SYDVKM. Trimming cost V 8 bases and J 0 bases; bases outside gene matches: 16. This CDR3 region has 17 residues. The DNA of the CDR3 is TGTGCCAGCCCCCCCGCGGGAGTTCCGATGAGCTCCTACGAGCAGTACTTC. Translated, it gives CASPPAGVPMSSYEQYF.

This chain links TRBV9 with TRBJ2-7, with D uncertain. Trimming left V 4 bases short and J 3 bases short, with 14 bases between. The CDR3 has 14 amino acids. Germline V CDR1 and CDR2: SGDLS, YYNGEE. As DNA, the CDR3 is TGTGCCAGCAGCCCCCGCGGCAATATCTACGAGCAGTACTTC. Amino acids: CASSPRGNIYEQYF.

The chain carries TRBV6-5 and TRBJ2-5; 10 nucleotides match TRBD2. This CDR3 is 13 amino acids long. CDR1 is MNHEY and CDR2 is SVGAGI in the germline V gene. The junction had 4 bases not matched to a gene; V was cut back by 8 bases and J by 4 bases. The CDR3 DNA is TGTGCCAGCCAGCGGGAGGGAGGAGAGACCCAGTACTTC. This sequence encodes CASQREGGETQYF.

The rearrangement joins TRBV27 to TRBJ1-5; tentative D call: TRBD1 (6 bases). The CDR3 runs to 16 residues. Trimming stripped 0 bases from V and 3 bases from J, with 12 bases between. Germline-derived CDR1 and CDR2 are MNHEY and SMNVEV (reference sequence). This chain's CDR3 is CASSLSWQGNNQPQHF. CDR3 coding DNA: TGTGCCAGCAGTTTATCTTGGCAGGGGAACAATCAGCCCCAGCATTTT.

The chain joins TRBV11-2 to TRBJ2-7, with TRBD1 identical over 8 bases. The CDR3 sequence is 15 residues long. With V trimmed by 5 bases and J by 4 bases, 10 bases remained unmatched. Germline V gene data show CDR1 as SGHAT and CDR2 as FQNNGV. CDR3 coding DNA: TGTGCCAGCAGCCACCTTAGGGACAGGAGGTACGAGCAGTACTTC. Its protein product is CASSHLRDRRYEQYF.

CDR3 region: CASRDTGPLYEQYF. The CDR3 region has the DNA TGTGCCAGCAGGGATACAGGGCCCCTCTACGAGCAGTACTTC. The rearrangement joins TRBV28 to TRBJ2-7; possibly TRBD1 for D (6 bases). V was trimmed by 6 bases and J by 3 bases, leaving 15 bases between them. CDR1 and CDR2 from the germline V gene are MDHEN and SYDVKM. The CDR3 has 14 residues.

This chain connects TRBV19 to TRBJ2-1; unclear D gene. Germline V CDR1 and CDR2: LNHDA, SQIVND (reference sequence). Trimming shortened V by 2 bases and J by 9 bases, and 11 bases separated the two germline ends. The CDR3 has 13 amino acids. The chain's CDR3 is CASSITVRGEQFF. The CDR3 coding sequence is TGTGCCAGTAGTATAACCGTGCGCGGTGAGCAGTTCTTC.